This T cell receptor beta chain was recorded in a study of graft-versus-host responses after intestinal transplantation listed by TCRdb under 2021. For the wider study: The transplants that recipients received were multivisceral, liver-intestinal, or isolated intestinal. Anti-thymocyte globulin induction was given to all recipients, followed by maintenance tacrolimus and steroids for around three years. Alloreactive clones were identified by sequencing pre-transplant mixed lymphocyte reaction products and comparing them with unstimulated pre-transplant donor and recipient T cells. Graft-versus-host and host-versus-graft alloreactive T cell clones were tracked in the graft, circulation and bone marrow after intestinal transplantation using bulk TCR-beta CDR3 sequencing. The cohort enrolled 24 intestinal transplant recipients including one retransplant, and a few patients lacking pretransplant specimens were excluded. Instead of going to the commercial service, samples from a few later patients were sequenced in-house on an Illumina MiSeq and processed with MiXCR. Donor T cell macrochimerism was defined as a peak of at least 4% donor T cells among recipient peripheral blood mononuclear cells.

Library preparation employed the immunoSEQ multiplex PCR assay. High-throughput TCR-beta CDR3 sequencing of genomic DNA from most patients was performed by Adaptive Biotechnologies. On the authors' methods: TCR sequencing data for more than 15 patients were retrieved from Adaptive's ImmunoSEQ software; a few other patients were processed with MiXCR and VDJtools. CDR3 nucleotide sequences shared between donor and recipient were removed because their origin could not be assigned. At least 2-fold expansion over unstimulated cells and a minimum CFSE-low frequency of 0.002% (template counts) or 0.001% (read counts) were required for clones to be classified as alloreactive. Clones were considered mappable if detected in sequenced pre-transplant spleen, lymph node, or MLR CFSE-low populations of the donor or recipient. Cumulative frequency of alloreactive clones was calculated as a percentage of all sequences weighted by copy number. This immuneACCESS table, as held by TCRdb, lists in-frame sequences with V and J called but not all clones. Of the missing ones, under half trace to an unresolved V gene in checked studies; the others have no known cause. That table gives V, J and clone size, and the DNA gave D and trimming. This sample comprises roughly 43,000 clones, approximately 94% of them detected only once. The top ten clonotypes cover 1.6% of the sample.

With regard to this clone: Its antigen has not been determined. No base qualities exist here, and no much larger clone lies one base off it.

Germline trimming: 3 bases from V, 2 bases from J; junction bases outside gene matches: 6. Sequences KGHSH (CDR1) and LQKENI (CDR2) are obtained from the germline V gene. Reading from cysteine to phenylalanine, the CDR3 counts 15 amino acids. Only the CDR3 region is kept as DNA, spanning 45 bases read in frame from base 1. Blood samples were collected up to 4 times in the first month after transplant and then at least monthly when available. General study outcomes and caveats: GvH clones turned up in recipient bone marrow, with some appearing earlier in ileal mucosa or blood, a pattern consistent with an intestinal mucosal origin. Conclusions were limited by the relatively low number and heterogeneity of intestinal transplant patients. Early after transplant, peak levels of circulating GvH clones were associated with declines in HvG clones. In the allografts of patients with donor T cell macrochimerism, GvH to HvG T cell clonal ratios were high.

Rearrangement joined TRBV18 to TRBJ1-1, and TRBD1 matches 7 of the central bases. The source is a human patient who received an intestinal transplant, so some T cells may come from the graft donor. Sequencing used PBMCs, obtained approximately 360 days after intestinal transplant. The nucleotide sequence is TGTGCCAGCTCACCCCCGGGACAGATTAACACTGAAGCTTTCTTT. The translation is CASSPPGQINTEAFF.